The 22 T cell receptor beta chains below all came from one sample that was sequenced in a study of identical twins. TCRdb passed the 5' RACE reads through MiXCR, listing each CDR3 protein once. This table has about 530,000 distinct CDR3 sequences, about a fifth appearing once. The same specimen was also included in a second study, on yellow fever vaccine responses in identical twins.

Sample: CD4+ T cells sorted from blood. The receptor set was obtained from a woman aged 18-29 years in good health.

This clonotype was counted only a few times. The chain uses TRBV28 and TRBJ2-1; 8 bases fit TRBD2. CDR1 MDHEN and CDR2 SYDVKM come from the germline V gene. CDR3 size: 14 residues. V shed 6 bases, J shed 7 bases, and the junction held 8 bases outside the gene matches. The CDR3 loop reads CASSRGGSGNEQFF. The DNA for the CDR3 is TGTGCCAGCAGCCGGGGGGGCTCCGGTAATGAGCAGTTCTTC. Full variable domain (remainder filled in from reference TRBV28 and TRBJ2-1): DVKVTQSSRYLVKRTGEKVFLECVQDMDHENMFWYRQDPGLGLRLIYFSYDVKMKEKGDIPEGYSVSREKKERFSLILESASTNQTSMYLCASSRGGSGNEQFFGPGTRLTVL.

This clonotype was detected only a few times. The chain recombines TRBV5-1 with TRBJ1-2; D possibly corresponds to TRBD1 (6 bases). The V gene lost 0 bases and the J gene lost 6 bases, with 18 bases spanning the gap. Per germline, CDR1 SGHRS and CDR2 YFSETQ. The CDR3 runs to 16 residues. This CDR3 is CASSLEGGLKFDGYTF. The CDR3 DNA follows: TGCGCCAGCAGCTTGGAGGGGGGATTAAAATTTGATGGCTACACCTTC.

V and J are TRBV6-1 and TRBJ2-6; TRBD1 might be the D (5 bases). Trimming cost V 6 bases and J 4 bases, with 7 bases left between them. The CDR3 extends over 13 amino acids. CDR1 is MNHNS, CDR2 SASEGT, per germline. Here the CDR3 reads CASSRQGANVLTF. The CDR3, as DNA: TGTGCCAGCAGCAGACAGGGGGCCAACGTCCTGACTTTC.

The chain carries TRBV11-2 and TRBJ2-7, with TRBD2 matching 9 bases. Trimming took 5 bases from V and 4 from J; bases not matched to a gene: 9. From germline, CDR1 is SGHAT and CDR2 FQNNGV. CDR3 length: 15 amino acids. The CDR3 region is CASSQGLAGIYEQYV. The CDR3 nucleotides read TGTGCCAGCAGCCAGGGACTAGCAGGTATATACGAGCAGTACGTC.

This chain links TRBV4-1 with TRBJ1-1; 8 bases are shared with TRBD1. The CDR3 length is 15 residues. With V trimmed by 6 bases and J by 0 bases, 6 bases remained unmatched. Per germline, CDR1 MGHRA and CDR2 YSYEKL. The CDR3 nucleotides read TGCGCCAGCAGGCCCAGGGGGCATCTGAACACTGAAGCTTTCTTT. Protein sequence: CASRPRGHLNTEAFF.

In this sample, this clonotype turned up a few times. The V gene is TRBV7-2, the J gene TRBJ1-1; D might be TRBD1 (5 bases). CDR3 length equals 12 residues. V lost 6 bases to trimming and J lost 8 bases, with 13 bases between them. CDR1 and CDR2 from the germline V gene are SGHTA and FQGNSA. The chain's CDR3 is CASRPAGGEAFF. CDR3 DNA sequence: TGTGCCAGCAGACCGGCCGGGGGGGAAGCTTTCTTT.

This clonotype has a handful of counts. The chain combines TRBV20-1 with TRBJ2-5; D call uncertain. Trimming shortened V by 0 bases and J by 2 bases, and 13 bases separated the two germline ends. The length of the CDR3 is 15 residues. Germline values: CDR1 DFQATT, CDR2 SNEGSKA (reference sequence). Here the CDR3 reads CSARDGSVIQETQYF. As DNA, the CDR3 is TGCAGTGCTAGAGATGGGTCAGTGATTCAAGAGACCCAGTACTTC.

Only a few counts were recorded for this clonotype. The chain has TRBV3-1 and TRBJ2-3; 12 bases fit TRBD2. V lost 4 bases, J lost 8 bases, and 7 bases stayed unmatched. Germline V gene sequence: CDR1 LGHDT, CDR2 YNNKEL (reference sequence). The CDR3 runs 15 residues. CDR3 sequence reads: CASSPNGLAGTTQYF. The CDR3 region has the DNA TGTGCCAGCAGCCCCAATGGACTAGCGGGAACTACGCAGTATTTT.

This clonotype was found a few times. This chain joins TRBV12-3 or TRBV12-4 and TRBJ1-1; D call uncertain. This CDR3 region has 12 residues. Between the trimmed V and J ends, which lost 5 bases and 4 bases, there was a span of 8 bases. The CDR3, as DNA: TGTGCCAGCAGTCCCGACCCCACTGAAGCTTTCTTT. As protein: CASSPDPTEAFF.

CDR3 amino acids: CSATDRGAVYEQYF. The CDR3 nucleotides are TGCAGTGCTACAGACAGGGGAGCGGTATACGAGCAGTACTTC. This rearrangement joins TRBV20-1 to TRBJ2-7; 8 nucleotides agree with TRBD1. Trimming took 4 bases from V and 4 from J; bases not matched to a gene: 9. The CDR3 extends over 14 amino acids. Germline CDR1 is DFQATT and CDR2 is SNEGSKA (reference sequence).

The gene calls are TRBV20-1 and TRBJ1-1, with TRBD1 as a possible D gene (5 bases). Germline V gene lookup returns CDR1 DFQATT and CDR2 SNEGSKA (reference sequence). The CDR3 runs 11 residues. Trimming shortened V by 6 bases and J by 7 bases, and 12 bases separated the two germline ends. CDR3 sequence reads: CSASKGFEAFF. CDR3 in DNA: TGCAGTGCGTCGAAGGGGTTTGAAGCTTTCTTT.

The chain is built from TRBV24-1 and TRBJ2-3; D possibly corresponds to TRBD1 (5 bases). Germline V gene lookup returns CDR1 KGHDR and CDR2 SFDVKD. The length of the CDR3 is 13 residues. V lost 7 bases to trimming and J lost 0 bases, with 7 bases between them. Here the CDR3 reads CATRTASTDTQYF. CDR3 sequence (DNA): TGTGCCACCAGGACAGCTAGCACAGATACGCAGTATTTT.

This chain connects TRBV7-2 to TRBJ2-3; 7 nucleotides line up with TRBD1. The germline V gene encodes CDR1 SGHTA and CDR2 FQGNSA. V lost 1 base and J lost 2; bases outside the gene matches: 6. The CDR3 contains 16 residues. Here the CDR3 reads CASSLGTGWATDTQYF. CDR3 DNA: TGTGCCAGCAGCTTAGGGACAGGTTGGGCCACAGATACGCAGTATTTT.

This clonotype was recorded a few times. V usage is TRBV5-1 and J usage is TRBJ2-2, with D unresolved. CDR1 is SGHRS and CDR2 is YFSETQ in the germline V gene. CDR3 length: 15 residues. The V gene lost 0 bases and the J gene lost 4 bases, with 10 bases spanning the gap. CDR3 region: CASSLGYASTGELFF. The CDR3 DNA reads as TGCGCCAGCAGCTTGGGGTATGCTAGCACCGGGGAGCTGTTTTTT.

This rearrangement joins TRBV5-1 to TRBJ2-5, with TRBD1 identical over 8 bases. V trimming: 4 bases; J trimming: 5 bases; junction bases outside the gene matches: 10. CDR3 length equals 15 residues. Germline CDR1 and CDR2: SGHRS and YFSETQ. DNA for the CDR3: TGCGCCAGCAGCCCGGGGGACAGGAGAGGCGAGACCCAGTACTTC. Translation gives CASSPGDRRGETQYF.

The chain carries TRBV7-6 and TRBJ2-3; the D gene could be TRBD1 or TRBD2 (5 bases each). This CDR3 is 16 amino acids long. Trimming removed 2 bases from V and 0 bases from J, with 12 bases in between. CDR1 is SGHVS and CDR2 is FNYEAQ in the germline V gene. In nucleotides, the CDR3 is TGTGCCAGCAGCTTAAGGAACGGGGCGAGCACAGATACGCAGTATTTT. The encoded protein is CASSLRNGASTDTQYF.

This clonotype was seen more than once but under ten times. This rearrangement joins TRBV18 to TRBJ2-5; D is unclear. The germline V and J ends were trimmed by 0 bases and 2 bases, with 10 bases remaining between them. CDR3 size: 15 residues. CDR1 is KGHSH, CDR2 LQKENI, per germline. CDR3 in amino acids: CASSPPTVTQETQYF. The CDR3 DNA reads as TGTGCCAGCTCACCACCGACCGTAACACAAGAGACCCAGTACTTC.

This clonotype was recorded many times. The chain couples TRBV3-1 to TRBJ2-7; TRBD1 or TRBD2 may be the D gene (5 bases each). With 0 bases removed from V and 0 bases from J, the gap between germline ends came to 9 bases. Germline V gene data show CDR1 as LGHDT and CDR2 as YNNKEL (reference sequence). There are 15 residues in the CDR3. The CDR3 DNA follows: TGTGCCAGCAGCCAAGAGGCAGGGAGCTCCTACGAGCAGTACTTC. It encodes CASSQEAGSSYEQYF.

V gene TRBV5-1 combines with J gene TRBJ2-3; the D call may be TRBD1 or TRBD2 (6 bases each). The V gene's germline CDR1 is SGHRS and CDR2 YFSETQ. The CDR3 loop spans 14 amino acids. Between the trimmed V and J ends, which lost 4 bases and 5 bases, there was a span of 14 bases. The CDR3 protein is CASSTPQGGDTQYF. As DNA, the CDR3 is TGCGCCAGCAGCACACCACAGGGAGGAGATACGCAGTATTTT.

V and J are TRBV9 and TRBJ2-2; TRBD1 or TRBD2 may be the D gene (5 bases each). Between the trimmed V and J ends, which lost 3 bases and 0 bases, there was a span of 9 bases. The CDR3 totals 15 residues. Germline values: CDR1 SGDLS, CDR2 YYNGEE. The CDR3 sequence is CASSGWGSNTGELFF. CDR3 sequence (DNA): TGTGCCAGCAGCGGATGGGGGTCGAACACCGGGGAGCTGTTTTTT.

This clonotype was recorded a few times. The chain combines TRBV7-2 with TRBJ1-2; D remains unclear. The CDR3 runs to 15 residues. Trimming took 1 base from V and 7 from J, leaving 16 bases between them. From germline, CDR1 is SGHTA and CDR2 FQGNSA. The CDR3 nucleotides are TGTGCCAGCAGCTTAGTGAGGGCGGCCCTTTTTGGCTACACCTTC. It translates to CASSLVRAALFGYTF.

The genes are TRBV20-1 and TRBJ2-7; 8 bases line up with TRBD2. V trimming: 1 base; J trimming: 2 bases; junction bases outside the gene matches: 10. Germline V gene sequence: CDR1 DFQATT, CDR2 SNEGSKA (reference sequence). CDR3 length equals 16 residues. The chain's CDR3 is CSARGGKTSATYEQYF. The CDR3 region has the DNA TGCAGTGCTAGAGGGGGGAAGACTAGCGCAACCTACGAGCAGTACTTC.